These 20 T cell receptor beta chains were sequenced from one sample in a study of blood T cell repertoires in COVID-19. Here immunoSEQ multiplex PCR was the method, and the copy in TCRdb shows in-frame clones only, minus some. Among over 130,000 clones, approximately 84% were seen once, and the ten largest hold approximately 3%. Sequencing was done on a sample of PBMCs or T cells enriched from blood (not recorded which). The source of these receptors is a woman aged 45-65 years with acute COVID-19.

This chain joins TRBV7-9 and TRBJ1-1; no clear D gene. The CDR3 is 15 amino acids. Trimming left V 4 bases short and J 1 base short, with 13 bases between. Looked up from germline, CDR1 is SEHNR and CDR2 is FQNEAQ (reference sequence). The CDR3 spells CASSSGEGWNTEAFF. The CDR3 region has the DNA TGTGCCAGCAGCTCAGGTGAGGGATGGAACACTGAAGCTTTCTTT.

V usage is TRBV11-3 and J usage is TRBJ1-1; 11 bases agree with TRBD1. Germline loops: CDR1 SGHNT, CDR2 YENEEA. V was pared by 4 bases and J by 11 bases, with 9 bases of the junction left unmatched. The CDR3 length is 14 residues. The CDR3 DNA is TGTGCCAGCAGCTCTCAAAGGGACAGGGGGATGGCTTTCTTT. Its translation: CASSSQRDRGMAFF.

V gene TRBV2 combines with J gene TRBJ2-3, with D perhaps TRBD2 (7 bases). The CDR3 consists of 14 residues. The V end lost 4 bases, the J end lost 3 bases, and 11 bases lay between the germline ends. Germline lookup yields CDR1 SNHLY and CDR2 FYNNEI. The CDR3 protein is CASSVQGGTDTQYF. The CDR3 DNA reads as TGTGCCAGCAGTGTACAGGGAGGGACAGATACGCAGTATTTT.

The chain has TRBV19 and TRBJ2-5; the match to TRBD1 covers 8 bases. Per the germline V gene, CDR1 is LNHDA and CDR2 is SQIVND (reference sequence). This CDR3 is 14 amino acids long. With V trimmed by 4 bases and J by 5 bases, 6 bases remained unmatched. For the CDR3, the DNA is TGTGCCAGTAGTACGGCAGGGGGCGATGAGACCCAGTACTTC. It yields the protein CASSTAGGDETQYF.

This chain uses TRBV30 with TRBJ1-1, with D possibly being TRBD1 (6 bases). Trimming removed 2 bases from V and 5 bases from J, with 9 bases in between. The length of the CDR3 is 12 residues. Germline CDR1 and CDR2: GTSNPN and SVGIG (reference sequence). CDR3 residues: CAWSHTGTEAFF. The CDR3 nucleotides are TGTGCCTGGAGTCACACAGGGACTGAAGCTTTCTTT.

V and J are TRBV23-1 and TRBJ1-3; 9 nucleotides align to TRBD1. TRBV23-1 qualifies as an ORF whose function is uncertain. The junction had 17 bases not matched to a gene; V was cut back by 3 bases and J by 8 bases. The CDR3 length is 18 residues. CDR3 region: CASSQPPSRTGDGDTIYF. The CDR3 DNA is TGCGCCAGCAGTCAGCCCCCTAGCAGGACAGGGGACGGAGACACCATATATTTT.

This chain connects TRBV9 to TRBJ2-4, with 9 bases fitting TRBD1. The junction had 8 bases not matched to a gene; V was cut back by 0 bases and J by 4 bases. This CDR3 has 17 residues. CDR1 and CDR2 (germline): SGDLS, YYNGEE. The CDR3 sequence: CASSVEDRGGRKNIQYF. The CDR3 DNA reads TGTGCCAGCAGCGTAGAGGACAGGGGAGGTAGGAAAAACATTCAGTACTTC.

This clone was seen many times. The chain joins TRBV29-1 to TRBJ2-2, with 8 bases fitting TRBD1. CDR1 is SQVTM and CDR2 is ANQGSEA in the germline V gene. V shed 6 bases, J shed 7 bases, and the junction held 7 bases outside the gene matches. CDR3 length equals 13 residues. The DNA of the CDR3 is TGCAGCGTGGGACAGGTTAATAGCGGGGAGCTGTTTTTT. It translates to CSVGQVNSGELFF.

The chain has TRBV11-2 and TRBJ1-1; the D is unclear. Trimming stripped 5 bases from V and 6 bases from J, with 16 bases between. The CDR3 spans 14 residues. The V gene's germline CDR1 is SGHAT and CDR2 FQNNGV. CDR3 DNA: TGTGCCAGCAGCCCCAAGGTCCCCGGGGCTGAAGCTTTCTTT. It codes for CASSPKVPGAEAFF.

In its sample, this clone was seen a few times. The chain uses TRBV27 and TRBJ2-7, with 8 bases matching TRBD2. The CDR3 loop spans 15 amino acids. Germline CDR1 and CDR2: MNHEY and SMNVEV (reference sequence). V was pared by 3 bases and J by 3 bases, with 7 bases of the junction left unmatched. DNA of the CDR3: TGTGCCAGCAGTTTCAACGCCGCGGGGGGCTACGAGCAGTACTTC. It translates to CASSFNAAGGYEQYF.

This clone showed up just a few times. This chain connects TRBV19 to TRBJ1-4; D is perhaps TRBD1 (5 bases). V lost 4 bases to trimming and J lost 0 bases, with 15 bases between them. The CDR3 totals 17 residues. Germline-derived CDR1 and CDR2 are LNHDA and SQIVND (reference sequence). The DNA of the CDR3 is TGTGCCAGTAGTAGACACGGGGGTCCTGCAACTAATGAAAAACTGTTTTTT. It is translated as CASSRHGGPATNEKLFF.

This chain uses TRBV14 with TRBJ1-6, with unresolved D. This CDR3 has 13 amino acids. Trimming cost V 0 bases and J 10 bases, with 7 bases left between them. Germline V gene data show CDR1 as SGHDN and CDR2 as FVKESK. The CDR3 loop is CASSQESGSPLHF. For the CDR3, the DNA is TGTGCCAGCAGCCAAGAGTCGGGGTCACCCCTCCACTTT.

This clone was picked up one time. The chain links TRBV4-1 to TRBJ2-1; tentative D call: TRBD1 (7 bases). V was shortened by 1 base and J by 1 base, with 11 bases between the two germline ends. The CDR3 is made up of 16 amino acids. Germline CDR1 reads MGHRA; CDR2 reads YSYEKL. The CDR3 bases are TGCGCCAGCAGCCAAGCAGGGGGGATTTCCTACAATGAGCAGTTCTTC. It translates to CASSQAGGISYNEQFF.

The J gene is TRBJ1-5, the V gene TRBV7-9, with TRBD1 matching over 7 bases. CDR3 length: 17 amino acids. Trimming took 1 base from V and 0 from J; bases not matched to a gene: 6. Germline-derived CDR1 and CDR2 are SEHNR and FQNEAQ (reference sequence). The CDR3 protein is CASSLEQGSSSNQPQHF. The CDR3 DNA sequence: TGTGCCAGCAGCTTAGAACAGGGGTCTTCTAGCAATCAGCCCCAGCATTTT.

The chain couples TRBV18 to TRBJ2-7; TRBD2 matches 7 bases. The CDR3 runs to 18 residues. With V trimmed by 2 bases and J by 3 bases, 16 bases remained unmatched. Germline V gene data show CDR1 as KGHSH and CDR2 as LQKENI. The CDR3 sequence is CASSPYAAGEGIVYEQYF. In DNA form, the CDR3 reads TGTGCCAGCTCACCATACGCGGCGGGAGAGGGCATAGTCTACGAGCAGTACTTC. The variable domain in full, with the rest retrieved from reference TRBV18 and TRBJ2-7, is NAGVMQNPRHLVRRRGQEARLRCSPMKGHSHVYWYRQLPEEGLKFMVYLQKENIIDESGMPKERFSAEFPKEGPSILRIQQVVRGDSAAYFCASSPYAAGEGIVYEQYFGPGTRLTVT.

The gene calls are TRBV7-8 and TRBJ1-2, with D unclear. The CDR3 loop spans 11 amino acids. The V end was cut by 5 bases, the J end by 7 bases, with 8 bases between. Germline CDR1 and CDR2: SGHVS and FQNEAQ. Here the CDR3 reads CASSGGFGYTF. Written as DNA, the CDR3 is TGTGCCAGCAGCGGCGGTTTTGGCTACACCTTC. Supplemented by reference TRBV7-8 and TRBJ1-2, the full variable domain reads GAGVSQSPRYKVAKRGQDVALRCDPISGHVSLFWYQQALGQGPEFLTYFQNEAQLDKSGLPSDRFFAERPEGSVSTLKIQRTQQEDSAVYLCASSGGFGYTFGSGTRLTVV.

The J gene is TRBJ1-3, the V gene TRBV9; D is ambiguous. Germline V gives CDR1 SGDLS, CDR2 YYNGEE. V lost 3 bases and J lost 4, with 8 bases in between. The CDR3 covers 13 residues. The CDR3 DNA follows: TGTGCCAGCAGCGCAGTCTCAGGAAACACCATATATTTT. It codes for CASSAVSGNTIYF.

CDR3 loop: CASPNNGAGEPYEQYF. DNA of the CDR3: TGTGCCAGCCCGAACAACGGAGCGGGCGAACCCTACGAGCAGTACTTC. The genes are TRBV6-4 and TRBJ2-7, with D possibly matching TRBD2 (6 bases). CDR3 length: 16 amino acids. Looked up from germline, CDR1 is MRHNA and CDR2 is SNTAGT. Trimming removed 8 bases from V and 2 bases from J, with 22 bases in between.

The gene calls are TRBV5-1 and TRBJ2-7, with D uncertain. Per the germline V gene, CDR1 is SGHRS and CDR2 is YFSETQ. There are 13 residues in the CDR3. Deletions cut 1 base from V and 2 bases from J, with 7 bases between. The CDR3 reads CASSLSRTYEQYF. CDR3 in DNA: TGCGCCAGCAGCTTGTCGAGGACCTACGAGCAGTACTTC.

V and J are TRBV11-2 and TRBJ1-1; 7 bases fit TRBD1. Germline V gene lookup returns CDR1 SGHAT and CDR2 FQNNGV. The junction had 2 bases not matched to a gene; V was cut back by 4 bases and J by 0 bases. The CDR3 contains 14 residues. The DNA of the CDR3 is TGTGCCAGCAGCTACACAGGGGTGAACACTGAAGCTTTCTTT. Its protein is CASSYTGVNTEAFF. The full variable domain, rest sourced from reference TRBV11-2 and TRBJ1-1, is EAGVAQSPRYKIIEKRQSVAFWCNPISGHATLYWYQQILGQGPKLLIQFQNNGVVDDSQLPKDRFSAERLKGVDSTLKIQPAKLEDSAVYLCASSYTGVNTEAFFGQGTRLTVV.